These T cell receptor beta chains were read from a single sample in a study of T cell responses to AZD1222 COVID-19 vaccine. TCRdb keeps only in-frame clones here, not all; method: immunoSEQ multiplex PCR. Among about 67,000 clones listed, under 90% were seen once. Here the sequenced sample was peripheral blood, taken 28 days after the second AZD1222 dose. These TCRs come from an adult who received the AZD1222 COVID-19 vaccine. CDR3s include the opening cysteine and the closing phenylalanine or tryptophan. D genes are given only for firm matches. For some rows the clone size is stated as once, few or many, or as a class when expanded; others skip it.

v_call	clone_size	j_call	d_call	cdr3_aa	cdr3_nt
TRBV7-6	.	TRBJ2-7	.	CASSLLQGYEQYF	TGTGCCAGCAGCTTATTACAGGGTTACGAGCAGTACTTC
TRBV7-2	.	TRBJ1-6	.	CASSQSWGPDSPLHF	TGTGCCAGCAGCCAGAGCTGGGGTCCGGATTCACCCCTCCACTTT
TRBV10-3	.	TRBJ1-3	.	CAISPGAGDSLGNTIYF	TGTGCCATCAGCCCCGGCGCGGGGGACTCTCTTGGAAACACCATATATTTT
TRBV30	.	TRBJ1-6	.	CAWKAGVIVSGNSPLHF	TGTGCCTGGAAGGCAGGGGTGATAGTTAGTGGAAATTCACCCCTCCACTTT
TRBV7-8	once	TRBJ1-2	TRBD1	CASSPAGGQGAIYGYTF	TGTGCCAGCAGCCCCGCCGGGGGACAGGGGGCAATCTATGGCTACACCTTC
TRBV6-5	.	TRBJ1-5	.	CASSRTGFEPQHF	TGTGCCAGCAGTCGTACAGGTTTTGAGCCCCAGCATTTT
TRBV10-3	.	TRBJ1-5	.	CAISVGGDQPQHF	TGTGCCATCAGTGTGGGGGGGGATCAGCCCCAGCATTTT
TRBV2	.	TRBJ1-5	.	CASVEREVSNQPQHF	TGTGCCAGCGTCGAGAGGGAGGTTTCCAATCAGCCCCAGCATTTT
TRBV7-2	.	TRBJ2-1	.	CASSLVGPQYGQFF	TGTGCCAGCAGCTTAGTTGGGCCACAATACGGGCAGTTCTTC
TRBV4-1	.	TRBJ1-5	.	CASSLGLVQPQHF	TGCGCCAGCAGCTTGGGGCTGGTTCAGCCCCAGCATTTT
TRBV4-3	.	TRBJ1-5	TRBD1	CASSQEVQGVGNQPQHF	TGCGCCAGCAGCCAAGAAGTCCAGGGGGTAGGCAATCAGCCCCAGCATTTT
TRBV5-5	.	TRBJ2-7	TRBD1	CASSLVIVSGQNYEQYF	TGTGCCAGCAGCTTGGTAATTGTCTCGGGACAGAACTACGAGCAGTACTTC
TRBV29-1	.	TRBJ1-2	.	CSVEGAPRYGYTF	TGCAGCGTTGAGGGGGCCCCTCGCTATGGCTACACCTTC
TRBV4-2	.	TRBJ2-1	TRBD1	CASSQEGDRGSNEQFF	TGTGCCAGCAGCCAAGAAGGGGACAGGGGGAGCAATGAGCAGTTCTTC
TRBV27	.	TRBJ1-6	.	CASTSGTEASPLHF	TGTGCCAGCACCTCTGGAACAGAGGCTTCACCCCTCCACTTT
TRBV27	.	TRBJ1-2	.	CASSQTRSLGGYTF	TGTGCCAGCAGCCAGACTCGGTCCCTGGGAGGCTACACCTTC
TRBV6-4	once	TRBJ2-3	TRBD2	CASSDGAGGHPSTDTQYF	TGTGCCAGCAGTGACGGAGCGGGGGGTCACCCCAGCACAGATACGCAGTATTTT
TRBV6-6	.	TRBJ1-5	.	CASSYSGEPQHF	TGTGCCAGCAGTTACTCCGGCGAGCCCCAGCATTTT
TRBV6-5	.	TRBJ1-2	.	CASSIQGIADYGYTF	TGTGCCAGCAGTATACAAGGCATTGCGGACTATGGCTACACCTTC
TRBV7-6	once	TRBJ1-5	.	CASSLGPLGSQPQHF	TGTGCCAGCAGCTTAGGACCTCTGGGTTCCCAGCCCCAGCATTTT
TRBV4-2	few	TRBJ2-7	.	CASSQGARVEQYF	TGTGCCAGCAGCCAAGGCGCGCGGGTCGAGCAGTACTTC
TRBV12-3/TRBV12-4	.	TRBJ1-4	.	CASSLSGRVFF	TGTGCCAGCAGTTTATCTGGGAGGGTGTTTTTT
TRBV19	.	TRBJ1-1	.	CASTPGRRNTEAFF	TGTGCCAGTACCCCCGGCAGGAGGAACACTGAAGCTTTCTTT
TRBV5-1	.	TRBJ1-3	TRBD1	CASSQGTGDTIYF	TGCGCCAGCAGCCAGGGGACAGGAGACACCATATATTTT
TRBV5-5	.	TRBJ2-1	TRBD2	CASSVTSGGRRGSFF	TGTGCCAGCAGCGTGACTAGCGGGGGCCGCCGGGGTTCGTTCTTC
TRBV15	.	TRBJ2-5	TRBD2	CATSLGLVETQYF	TGTGCCACCAGCCTCGGACTAGTCGAGACCCAGTACTTC
TRBV4-3	few	TRBJ2-2	.	CASSREERNTGELFF	TGCGCCAGCAGCCGAGAGGAACGGAACACCGGGGAGCTGTTTTTT
TRBV13	.	TRBJ2-7	TRBD2	CASSLASGGSSSYEQYF	TGTGCCAGCAGCTTAGCCAGCGGGGGGAGCAGCTCCTACGAGCAGTACTTC
TRBV18	.	TRBJ1-5	.	CASSPQPAGKSQPQHF	TGTGCCAGCTCACCACAACCGGCTGGGAAGAGCCAGCCCCAGCATTTT
TRBV19	.	TRBJ1-6	.	CASSIPPGGSYNSPLHF	TGTGCCAGTAGTATACCCCCTGGAGGCTCCTATAATTCACCCCTCCACTTT
TRBV12-5	.	TRBJ2-7	.	CASGLPLGRGEQYF	TGTGCTAGTGGTTTGCCCTTGGGACGAGGCGAGCAGTACTTC
TRBV4-2	.	TRBJ1-6	.	CASSPQRNNSPLHF	TGTGCCAGCAGCCCTCAGAGAAATAATTCACCCCTCCACTTT
TRBV7-2	.	TRBJ2-2	.	CASSFGPTSTGELFF	TGTGCCAGCAGCTTTGGCCCTACTTCCACCGGGGAGCTGTTTTTT
TRBV25-1	.	TRBJ2-1	.	CASSDGVNEQFF	TGTGCCAGCAGTGACGGTGTCAATGAGCAGTTCTTC
TRBV11-2	.	TRBJ2-1	.	CASSLGIPYNEQFF	TGTGCCAGCAGCTTAGGCATTCCCTACAATGAGCAGTTCTTC
TRBV5-4	.	TRBJ2-5	TRBD2	CASSFPGGGRETQYF	TGTGCCAGCAGCTTCCCGGGGGGTGGGCGAGAGACCCAGTACTTC
TRBV7-8	.	TRBJ1-5	.	CASSLGRNQPQHF	TGTGCCAGCAGCTTAGGGCGGAATCAGCCCCAGCATTTT
TRBV10-3	.	TRBJ2-2	TRBD1	CAIGGTGGLTGELFF	TGTGCCATCGGAGGGACAGGTGGTTTGACCGGGGAGCTGTTTTTT
TRBV2	.	TRBJ2-7	TRBD1	CASSETGTGTYEQYF	TGTGCCAGCAGTGAGACCGGGACAGGGACCTACGAGCAGTACTTC
TRBV3-1/TRBV3-2	once	TRBJ2-3	.	CASSRAVDTQYF	TGTGCCAGCAGTCGAGCGGTAGATACGCAGTATTTT
TRBV4-2	.	TRBJ1-3	.	CASSQGPYSGNTIYF	TGTGCCAGCAGCCAAGGCCCTTACTCTGGAAACACCATATATTTT
TRBV6-1	.	TRBJ2-6	.	CASSEGGSGANVLTF	TGTGCCAGCAGTGAAGGGGGCTCTGGGGCCAACGTCCTGACTTTC
TRBV7-9	.	TRBJ1-5	.	CASSYTNSNQPQHF	TGTGCCAGCAGCTACACGAATAGCAATCAGCCCCAGCATTTT
TRBV6-1	.	TRBJ1-2	.	CASSEGGVLRGYTF	TGTGCCAGCAGTGAAGGCGGGGTGCTAAGGGGCTACACCTTC
TRBV6-4	.	TRBJ1-4	.	CARTGSEDREKLFF	TGTGCCAGGACGGGGAGCGAGGACCGTGAAAAACTGTTTTTT
TRBV5-1	.	TRBJ1-2	TRBD1	CASSLEGQGHYGYTF	TGCGCCAGCAGCTTGGAGGGACAGGGGCACTATGGCTACACCTTC
TRBV7-6	.	TRBJ2-5	.	CASSLAKGYQETQYF	TGTGCCAGCAGCTTAGCCAAGGGATACCAAGAGACCCAGTACTTC
TRBV18	.	TRBJ2-3	.	CASSPGGLGSDTQYF	TGTGCCAGCTCACCAGGGGGCTTGGGCTCAGATACGCAGTATTTT
TRBV6-5	.	TRBJ2-7	TRBD2	CASSYSGGSGEQYF	TGTGCCAGCAGTTACTCGGGGGGGTCGGGGGAGCAGTACTTC